This T cell receptor (beta chain) was found in a study of blood T cell repertoires in COVID-19. Looking at the study overall: The study drew acute and convalescent COVID-19 samples from the United States, Italy and Spain. The analysed material was cDNA or gDNA that came from T cells, B-cell-depleted T cells, or PBMCs.

Germline V lookup: CDR1 MNHEY, CDR2 SVGAGI. This CDR3 region has 13 residues. J was trimmed by 0 bases and V by 6 bases; bases with no gene match: 1. In the original processing: From reference gene primer amplification, estimates of nucleated cell counts were derived. Some clones are missing from TCRdb's copy, which holds only in-frame ones; the method was immunoSEQ multiplex PCR. Clone size and V and J calls were adopted from that table, with D and trimming inferred from the DNA. This table has 130,000 or so clones, 88% appearing once. V is TRBV6-5 and J is TRBJ2-7; TRBD1 aligns across 8 bases. Material: peripheral blood. The receptor comes from a man in his 60s with active or convalescent COVID-19. CDR3 sequence reads: CASSGQGSYEQYF. In DNA form, the CDR3 reads TGTGCCAGCAGCGGACAGGGCTCCTACGAGCAGTACTTC.